Detailed here is one T cell receptor beta chain. Its antigen is still unknown. This CDR3 region has 15 residues. V shed 5 bases, J shed 1 base, and the junction held 7 bases outside the gene matches. This entry is derived from a study of regulatory T cells in long-lasting Graves disease. The authors built TCR beta libraries using iRepertoire HTBI primers and Arm-PCR of CDR3 regions. MiXCR was run by TCRdb on the multiplex PCR reads, yielding one entry per CDR3 protein. The sample has some 330,000 distinct CDR3 sequences, approximately 12% seen once; the top ten hold under 20%. Noted time point: newly diagnosed GD, antithyroid drugs for less than 3 months. From RNA extracted from PBMCs, the TCR library was made. General study results and limits: Among persistent patients, a larger number of public clonotypes were shared (around 2,700) than among newly diagnosed patients (966).

These data were also reused for a study on T cells in Graves' hyperthyroidism and ophthalmopathy. From that second work: Exclusions: uncontrolled infection, other autoimmune disease, pregnancy, lactation.

The material sequenced was peripheral blood mononuclear cells (PBMCs), taken at new diagnosis, from a patient treated with antithyroid drugs. This rearrangement joins TRBV12-3 or TRBV12-4 to TRBJ2-5, with 7 bases matching TRBD2. The TCR comes from a woman between 18 and 30 years old with Graves disease. CDR3 amino acids: CASSPVLAPQETQYF. The CDR3, as DNA: TGTGCCAGCAGTCCAGTACTAGCGCCCCAAGAGACCCAGTACTTC.